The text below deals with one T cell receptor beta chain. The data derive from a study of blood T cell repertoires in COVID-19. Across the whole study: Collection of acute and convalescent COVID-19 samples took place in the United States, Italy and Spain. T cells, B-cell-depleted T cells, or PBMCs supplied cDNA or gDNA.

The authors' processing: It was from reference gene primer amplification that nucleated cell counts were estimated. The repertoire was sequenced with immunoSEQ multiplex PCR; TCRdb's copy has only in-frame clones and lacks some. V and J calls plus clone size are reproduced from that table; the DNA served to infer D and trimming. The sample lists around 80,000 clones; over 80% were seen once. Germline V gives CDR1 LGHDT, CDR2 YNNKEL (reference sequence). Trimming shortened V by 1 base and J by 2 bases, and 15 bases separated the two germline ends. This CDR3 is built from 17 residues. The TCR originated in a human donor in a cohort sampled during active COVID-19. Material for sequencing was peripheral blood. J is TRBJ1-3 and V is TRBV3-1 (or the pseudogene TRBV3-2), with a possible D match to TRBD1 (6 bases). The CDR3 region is CASSQGRGGRTGNTIYF. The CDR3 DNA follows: TGTGCCAGCAGCCAAGGGCGGGGGGGCCGTACTGGAAACACCATATATTTT.